Each of the 27 T cell receptor beta chains below was sequenced from the same sample in a study of T-cell reconstitution after alpha-beta-depleted transplantation in children. Molecular barcoding with unique molecular identifiers was used for the TCRbeta library. TCRdb used MiXCR to reprocess the PCR reads, holding one entry per CDR3 protein. The table has about 1,000,000 distinct CDR3 sequences, 25% to 35% seen once. Specimen: PBMCs, mostly from graft donor cells, collected 360 days after TCRalphabeta/CD19-depleted stem cell transplant. These receptors all stem from a boy less than two years old who had a stem cell transplant for SCID, so the T cells may come from the graft donor.

This clonotype appeared once. This sequence joins TRBV18 and TRBJ2-7; D is possibly TRBD2 (7 bases). V was shortened by 1 base and J by 7 bases, with 23 bases between the two germline ends. Germline V gene lookup returns CDR1 KGHSH and CDR2 LQKENI. The CDR3 is made up of 17 amino acids. CDR3 in DNA: TGTGCCAGCTCACCACTTGGCGGGGGCCGACCTTCGGGGGAGCAGTACTTC. This gives the protein CASSPLGGGRPSGEQYF. The full variable domain, its missing parts supplied by reference TRBV18 and TRBJ2-7, is NAGVMQNPRHLVRRRGQEARLRCSPMKGHSHVYWYRQLPEEGLKFMVYLQKENIIDESGMPKERFSAEFPKEGPSILRIQQVVRGDSAAYFCASSPLGGGRPSGEQYFGPGTRLTVT.

The chain joins TRBV20-1 to TRBJ1-4, with D possibly TRBD1 on 5 matching bases. This CDR3 has 14 amino acids. Looked up from germline, CDR1 is DFQATT and CDR2 is SNEGSKA (reference sequence). The V end lost 3 bases, the J end lost 12 bases, and 20 bases lay between the germline ends. CDR3 nucleotides: TGCAGTGCTAGGGCAGGGTTCGGGCATAACGAACTGTTTTTT. This gives the protein CSARAGFGHNELFF.

This clonotype has just a few counts. The chain employs TRBV7-3 and TRBJ2-7; D gene ambiguous. V was cut by 5 bases and J by 6 bases, with 14 bases left in between. CDR3 size: 13 residues. Germline V gives CDR1 SGHTA, CDR2 FQGTGA. Here the CDR3 DNA reads TGTGCCAGCAGCCGAAGCCAAATGTCCGAGCAGTACTTC. It translates to CASSRSQMSEQYF. The whole variable domain, remainder taken from reference TRBV7-3 and TRBJ2-7, is GAGVSQTPSNKVTEKGKYVELRCDPISGHTALYWYRQSLGQGPEFLIYFQGTGAADDSGLPNDRFFAVRPEGSVSTLKIQRTERGDSAVYLCASSRSQMSEQYFGPGTRLTVT.

V is TRBV28 and J is TRBJ1-2; D gene ambiguous. V was cut by 6 bases and J by 5 bases, with 10 bases left in between. The CDR3 totals 12 residues. Germline V gene sequence: CDR1 MDHEN, CDR2 SYDVKM. The CDR3 protein is CASRQPPYGYTF. DNA of the CDR3: TGTGCCAGCAGACAGCCCCCGTATGGCTACACCTTC.

The rearrangement joins TRBV19 to TRBJ2-3; D is undetermined. The CDR3 runs 12 residues. CDR1 is LNHDA, CDR2 SQIVND, per germline (reference sequence). With 3 bases removed from V and 6 bases from J, the gap between germline ends came to 7 bases. The CDR3 loop reads CASSMGWDTQYF. The CDR3, as DNA: TGTGCCAGTAGTATGGGCTGGGATACGCAGTATTTT.

This chain joins TRBV28 and TRBJ2-3; 11 bases map to TRBD2. Germline trimming cut 6 bases from V and 6 bases from J; bases unmatched to any gene: 5. This CDR3 spans 14 amino acids. Germline CDR1 MDHEN, CDR2 SYDVKM. CDR3 protein: CASRVAGGRDTQYF. DNA for the CDR3: TGTGCCAGCAGAGTAGCGGGGGGGCGGGATACGCAGTATTTT. Combining the CDR3 with reference TRBV28 and TRBJ2-3 gives the whole variable domain DVKVTQSSRYLVKRTGEKVFLECVQDMDHENMFWYRQDPGLGLRLIYFSYDVKMKEKGDIPEGYSVSREKKERFSLILESASTNQTSMYLCASRVAGGRDTQYFGPGTRLTVL.

J is TRBJ2-3 and V is TRBV12-3 or TRBV12-4; 10 nucleotides line up with TRBD2. V lost 3 bases, J lost 5 bases, and 8 bases stayed unmatched. This CDR3 comprises 16 residues. In nucleotides, the CDR3 is TGTGCCAGCAGTTTGGTTCCTAGCGGGGGAGGAGATACGCAGTATTTT. This gives the protein CASSLVPSGGGDTQYF.

The genes are TRBV25-1 and TRBJ2-1, with D hard to call. This CDR3 has 14 residues. In germline, CDR1 is MGHDK, CDR2 SYGVNS. V was cut by 4 bases and J by 7 bases, with 14 bases left in between. DNA of the CDR3: TGTGCCAGCAGTGCCCCCGTAGCCTCGAATGAGCAGTTCTTC. It yields the protein CASSAPVASNEQFF.

The gene calls are TRBV4-1 and TRBJ2-7, with 8 bases aligning to TRBD1. There are 15 residues in the CDR3. Germline CDR1 is MGHRA and CDR2 is YSYEKL. Germline trimming cut 0 bases from V and 6 bases from J; bases unmatched to any gene: 7. In DNA, the CDR3 is TGCGCCAGCAGCCAAGATAACAGGGGGTTTGGCGAGCAGTACTTC. The encoded protein is CASSQDNRGFGEQYF.

V is TRBV29-1 and J is TRBJ1-1; D gene uncertain. This CDR3 has 11 residues. Germline CDR1 SQVTM, CDR2 ANQGSEA. In DNA, the CDR3 is TGCAGTGCGACGGGGAGCACTGAAGCTTTCTTT. Translation gives CSATGSTEAFF.

This clonotype was found a few times. This sequence joins TRBV12-3 or TRBV12-4 and TRBJ2-5; D remains ambiguous. V shed 8 bases and J shed 5 bases, with 9 bases lying between them. There are 11 residues in the CDR3. For the CDR3, the DNA is TGTGCCAGCGCCAGACTGGAGACCCAGTACTTC. Translated, it gives CASARLETQYF.

The rearrangement uses TRBV28 and TRBJ2-1, with unresolved D. The CDR3 runs to 12 residues. V shed 9 bases and J shed 8 bases, with 14 bases lying between them. Germline V gene data show CDR1 as MDHEN and CDR2 as SYDVKM. CDR3 region: CASTTRFHEQFF. Written as DNA, the CDR3 is TGTGCCAGTACGACCCGGTTCCATGAGCAGTTCTTC.

V usage is TRBV5-5 and J usage is TRBJ2-3, with D hard to call. Germline loops: CDR1 SGHKS, CDR2 YYEKEE (reference sequence). V gave up 6 bases and J gave up 4 bases, with 21 bases separating them. The CDR3 loop spans 16 amino acids. CDR3: CASNWLSVWAADTQYF. The CDR3 coding sequence is TGTGCCAGCAACTGGTTGTCTGTCTGGGCCGCAGATACGCAGTATTTT.

This clonotype has a handful of counts. The chain couples TRBV4-1 to TRBJ2-5, with a tentative D call TRBD2 (6 bases). The V and J ends lost 0 bases and 2 bases respectively, with 22 bases between them. Germline V gene data show CDR1 as MGHRA and CDR2 as YSYEKL. The CDR3 sequence is 19 residues long. The DNA of the CDR3 is TGCGCCAGCAGCCAAGACATTGGGTATACGGGGCGGGAACAAGAGACCCAGTACTTC. Translation gives CASSQDIGYTGREQETQYF.

This chain joins TRBV7-2 and TRBJ2-7; D gene uncertain. The CDR3 sequence is 14 residues long. CDR1 and CDR2 (germline): SGHTA, FQGNSA. V dropped 4 bases and J dropped 6 bases, with 16 bases sitting between them. The CDR3: CASSSHRIGREQYF. The CDR3 coding sequence is TGTGCCAGCAGCTCCCATCGTATTGGTCGCGAGCAGTACTTC.

The chain uses TRBV12-3 or TRBV12-4 and TRBJ2-1, with D maybe TRBD2 (5 bases). The CDR3 sequence is 16 residues long. Deletions cut 4 bases from V and 6 bases from J, with 19 bases between. The CDR3 sequence: CASSSTLRALGNEQFF. The DNA of the CDR3 is TGTGCCAGCAGTTCCACCCTGCGGGCTCTGGGCAATGAGCAGTTCTTC.

CDR3 loop: CSALGQGKKNIQYF. DNA of the CDR3: TGCAGTGCCCTGGGACAGGGAAAGAAAAACATTCAGTACTTC. The chain carries TRBV20-1 and TRBJ2-4, with TRBD1 matching 9 bases. Germline trimming cut 6 bases from V and 4 bases from J; bases unmatched to any gene: 7. Germline CDR1 is DFQATT and CDR2 is SNEGSKA (reference sequence). The CDR3 covers 14 residues.

The chain carries TRBV28 and TRBJ2-2; no firm D call. V was shortened by 8 bases and J by 1 base, with 14 bases between the two germline ends. The CDR3 sequence is 15 residues long. Germline assignment: CDR1 MDHEN and CDR2 SYDVKM. CDR3 amino acids: CASGTLSGNTGELFF. In DNA form, the CDR3 reads TGTGCCAGCGGAACATTATCCGGGAACACCGGGGAGCTGTTTTTT.

V is TRBV6-5 and J is TRBJ2-7; the D gene could be TRBD1 or TRBD2 (5 bases each). CDR1 is MNHEY and CDR2 is SVGAGI in the germline V gene. Trimming removed 2 bases from V and 2 bases from J, with 7 bases in between. The CDR3 runs 13 residues. The DNA of the CDR3 is TGTGCCAGCAGTTACGGGGACGCCTACGAGCAGTACTTC. It yields the protein CASSYGDAYEQYF.

This clonotype has only one observation. The junction departs from the called germline gene at one end, perhaps through a read error. V and J are TRBV28 and TRBJ2-3; 16 bases align to TRBD2. This CDR3 is built from 17 residues. CDR1 is MDHEN, CDR2 SYDVKM, per germline. In DNA form, the CDR3 reads TGTACCAGCAGCTCCGGGACTAGCGGGGGGGCTGAAGATACGCAGTATTTT. Residues: CTSSSGTSGGAEDTQYF.

On this clonotype: The CDR3 ends on some other residue instead of the conserved phenylalanine or tryptophan, so this is likely a read error. The rearrangement links TRBV30 to TRBJ2-4; the D gene is possibly TRBD2 (7 bases). The CDR3 extends over 16 amino acids. Per germline, CDR1 GTSNPN and CDR2 SVGIG (reference sequence). Trimming removed 1 base from V and 0 bases from J, with 13 bases in between. The CDR3 loop is CAWSGPGGLAKNIQYI. The CDR3 nucleotides read TGTGCCTGGAGTGGCCCCGGGGGGCTAGCCAAAAACATTCAGTACATC.

In this sample, this clonotype turned up many times. This chain connects TRBV12-3 or TRBV12-4 to TRBJ2-7, with 12 nucleotides matching TRBD2. The CDR3 runs 15 residues. The ends lost 6 bases at V and 2 bases at J; junction bases unmatched: 5. In nucleotides, the CDR3 is TGTGCCAGCAGCTTGACTAGCGGGGGAACCTACGAGCAGTACTTC. Translated: CASSLTSGGTYEQYF.

CDR3 sequence: CSARIPGQYYTF. The CDR3 bases are TGCAGTGCTAGAATCCCGGGACAGTACTACACCTTC. This chain links TRBV20-1 with TRBJ1-2, with TRBD1 matching 7 bases. V lost 2 bases, J lost 10 bases, and 7 bases stayed unmatched. Per the germline V gene, CDR1 is DFQATT and CDR2 is SNEGSKA (reference sequence). There are 12 residues in the CDR3.

There are a few counts of this clonotype. V and J are TRBV5-1 and TRBJ2-1; D might be TRBD2 (6 bases). Trimming stripped 5 bases from V and 4 bases from J, with 19 bases between. The germline V gene encodes CDR1 SGHRS and CDR2 YFSETQ. The CDR3 runs to 16 residues. CDR3 in amino acids: CASSSEMRGRYNEQFF. For the CDR3, the DNA is TGCGCCAGCAGTTCAGAGATGCGGGGTCGATACAATGAGCAGTTCTTC.

The rearrangement links TRBV12-3 or TRBV12-4 to TRBJ1-2; maybe TRBD1 (6 bases). Trimming left V 8 bases short and J 3 bases short, with 10 bases between. The CDR3 is made up of 12 amino acids. The CDR3 region is CASQGGDYGYTF. The CDR3, as DNA: TGTGCCAGCCAAGGGGGGGACTATGGCTACACCTTC.

This clonotype turned up a few times. The chain couples TRBV27 to TRBJ2-6; no firm D call. CDR3 size: 18 residues. V lost 5 bases to trimming and J lost 0 bases, with 17 bases between them. Germline CDR1 and CDR2: MNHEY and SMNVEV (reference sequence). In DNA, the CDR3 is TGTGCCAGCAGTACATCCCCCGTCCCAAGCTCTGGGGCCAACGTCCTGACTTTC. Translating gives CASSTSPVPSSGANVLTF.

The chain couples TRBV20-1 to TRBJ2-7; TRBD2 aligns across 8 bases. The germline V gene encodes CDR1 DFQATT and CDR2 SNEGSKA (reference sequence). The J segment lost 6 bases and the V segment lost 4 bases, leaving 11 bases of the junction unmatched. The CDR3 length is 14 residues. The CDR3 is CSAIRLRLAGEQYF. Written as DNA, the CDR3 is TGCAGTGCTATTCGTTTGCGGCTAGCGGGCGAGCAGTACTTC.